The rows below give T cell receptor beta chains drawn from one sample of a study of blood T cell repertoires in COVID-19. This table comes from immunoSEQ multiplex PCR, and its TCRdb copy is limited to in-frame clones, with some not included. The sample holds roughly 280,000 clones; more than 75% are singletons and the top ten take about 8.8%. Sequencing used peripheral blood. These receptors were obtained from a man in his forties with active or convalescent COVID-19. Each CDR3 is given with its conserved first and last residue. The order of the fields is V gene, D gene, CDR3 length, clone size, J gene, CDR3 protein, CDR3 DNA. A D gene is named only where the DNA matches it firmly. Only part of the rows carry a size: once, few, many, or a class if the clone is expanded.

TRBV19	NA	16	once	TRBJ1-5	CASTWQGREINQPQHF	TGTGCCAGTACTTGGCAGGGGAGGGAAATCAATCAGCCCCAGCATTTT
TRBV10-3	TRBD1	15	NA	TRBJ1-6	CAISPGGSNNSPLHF	TGTGCCATCAGTCCAGGGGGTTCCAATAATTCACCCCTCCACTTT
TRBV9	NA	15	NA	TRBJ2-7	CASSVGGGFPNEQYF	TGTGCCAGCAGCGTAGGAGGAGGGTTCCCGAACGAGCAGTACTTC
TRBV2	TRBD1	13	NA	TRBJ2-7	CAGTGQGALEQYF	TGTGCCGGGACGGGACAGGGGGCGCTTGAGCAGTACTTC
TRBV7-8	NA	16	few	TRBJ1-6	CASSLGGQRHNSPLHF	TGTGCCAGCAGCTTGGGCGGGCAGCGCCATAATTCACCCCTCCACTTT
TRBV5-1	NA	14	many	TRBJ1-1	CASSLNSGFTEAFF	TGCGCCAGCAGCTTGAATTCGGGGTTCACTGAAGCTTTCTTT
TRBV29-1	TRBD1	21	NA	TRBJ2-3	CSVEFDPRAGQVFIATDTQYF	TGCAGCGTTGAATTCGACCCTCGGGCGGGACAGGTTTTCATAGCCACAGATACGCAGTATTTT
TRBV10-3	TRBD2	13	NA	TRBJ2-1	CATQRGGQNEQFF	TGTGCCACCCAGCGGGGGGGCCAAAATGAGCAGTTCTTC
TRBV5-4	NA	15	NA	TRBJ1-6	CASSPGRGDNSPLHF	TGTGCCAGCAGCCCGGGGCGGGGGGATAATTCACCCCTCCACTTT
TRBV29-1	TRBD2	14	NA	TRBJ2-1	CSVALGLAGNEQFF	TGCAGCGTCGCCCTGGGACTAGCGGGCAATGAGCAGTTCTTC
TRBV11-3	NA	14	NA	TRBJ2-1	CASSFDSVYNEQFF	TGTGCCAGCAGCTTCGACAGCGTTTACAATGAGCAGTTCTTC
TRBV12-3/TRBV12-4	NA	13	NA	TRBJ1-2	CASNPSGGYGYTF	TGTGCCAGCAACCCTTCCGGGGGCTATGGCTACACCTTC
TRBV21-1	NA	20	NA	TRBJ2-1	CASSKASGGVSGSLYNEQFF	TGTGCCAGCAGCAAAGCCTCAGGGGGAGTTAGCGGGAGTTTGTACAATGAGCAGTTCTTC
TRBV9	TRBD1	17	NA	TRBJ2-3	CASSVVSTGGITDTQYF	TGTGCCAGCAGCGTAGTATCGACAGGGGGGATTACAGATACGCAGTATTTT
TRBV4-2	TRBD2	16	once	TRBJ2-3	CASSQGLAGGVDTQYF	TGTGCCAGCAGCCAGGGACTAGCGGGAGGGGTAGATACGCAGTATTTT
TRBV24-1	TRBD1	14	NA	TRBJ1-5	CATSKTGSDQPQHF	TGTGCCACCAGTAAGACAGGGTCGGATCAGCCCCAGCATTTT
TRBV7-9	TRBD1	15	few	TRBJ2-3	CASSYRDRGTDTQYF	TGTGCCAGCAGTTACCGGGACAGAGGCACAGATACGCAGTATTTT
TRBV14	TRBD1	18	once	TRBJ2-6	CASSQRDRPISGANVLTF	TGTGCCAGCAGCCAAAGGGACAGGCCCATCTCTGGGGCCAACGTCCTGACTTTC
TRBV30	TRBD1	16	NA	TRBJ2-3	CAWSLPGQGASDTQYF	TGTGCCTGGAGTCTTCCGGGACAGGGGGCTTCAGATACGCAGTATTTT
TRBV6-5	TRBD2	15	NA	TRBJ2-2	CASRGGGASTGELFF	TGTGCCAGCCGGGGGGGAGGGGCAAGTACCGGGGAGCTGTTTTTT
TRBV7-2	NA	12	once	TRBJ2-5	CASSLVGGTQYF	TGTGCCAGCAGCTTAGTCGGAGGGACCCAGTACTTC
TRBV7-6	TRBD1	13	NA	TRBJ2-7	CASSPGQGGEQYF	TGTGCCAGCAGCCCTGGACAGGGCGGCGAGCAGTACTTC
TRBV24-1	NA	16	few	TRBJ1-5	CATSDPTTGLNQPQHF	TGTGCCACCAGTGACCCAACCACAGGGTTAAATCAGCCCCAGCATTTT
TRBV5-4	TRBD2	15	NA	TRBJ2-3	CASSFPETSRKVEYF	TGTGCCAGCAGCTTTCCTGAGACTAGCAGAAAAGTAGAGTATTTT
TRBV5-1	NA	15	NA	TRBJ2-2	CASSPTKGDTGELFF	TGCGCCAGCAGCCCTACTAAGGGAGACACCGGGGAGCTGTTTTTT
TRBV6-4	NA	17	NA	TRBJ2-3	CASSALQGGAGTDTQYF	TGTGCCAGCAGTGCCCTACAGGGGGGGGCCGGCACAGATACGCAGTATTTT
TRBV9	NA	15	NA	TRBJ2-2	CASSGDFLNTGELFF	TGTGCCAGCAGCGGGGACTTTTTGAACACCGGGGAGCTGTTTTTT
TRBV27	TRBD1	15	NA	TRBJ2-1	CASSLRDSPPNEQFF	TGTGCCAGCAGTTTAAGGGACAGCCCCCCCAATGAGCAGTTCTTC
TRBV28	NA	17	few	TRBJ1-2	CASSTRFKRDRDYGYTF	TGTGCCAGCAGTACTCGATTTAAGCGGGATAGGGACTATGGCTACACCTTC
TRBV7-2	NA	16	NA	TRBJ2-7	CASSFPTTGYSYEQYF	TGTGCCAGCAGCTTCCCCACGACAGGTTACTCCTACGAGCAGTACTTC
TRBV9	TRBD1	16	NA	TRBJ1-4	CASSFGQGATNEKLFF	TGTGCCAGCAGCTTCGGACAGGGCGCAACTAATGAAAAACTGTTTTTT
TRBV7-2	NA	15	NA	TRBJ1-5	CASSPTGELGQPQHF	TGTGCCAGCAGTCCGACAGGTGAACTTGGTCAGCCCCAGCATTTT
TRBV7-2	NA	18	NA	TRBJ2-7	CASSLASGGGRNPYEQYF	TGTGCCAGCAGCTTAGCTTCCGGAGGTGGGAGGAATCCGTACGAGCAGTACTTC
TRBV7-3	NA	15	NA	TRBJ2-2	CASLIFVGGTGELFF	TGTGCCAGTCTTATTTTTGTAGGGGGCACCGGGGAGCTGTTTTTT
TRBV29-1	NA	12	NA	TRBJ1-2	CSVERGNYGYTF	TGCAGCGTTGAGAGAGGGAACTATGGCTACACCTTC
TRBV4-2	TRBD2	19	NA	TRBJ2-1	CASSQLLAGVFISYNEQFF	TGTGCCAGCAGCCAGTTACTAGCGGGAGTCTTTATTTCCTACAATGAGCAGTTCTTC
TRBV9	NA	15	NA	TRBJ2-5	CASSVAGTSQETQYF	TGTGCCAGCAGCGTAGCCGGCACTAGCCAAGAGACCCAGTACTTC
TRBV10-1	NA	14	NA	TRBJ2-3	CASSENGPPDTQYF	TGCGCCAGCAGTGAGAACGGTCCTCCAGATACGCAGTATTTT
TRBV6-5	TRBD2	14	NA	TRBJ2-7	CASTTGRTGGEQYF	TGTGCCAGCACCACAGGACGGACCGGGGGGGAGCAGTACTTC
TRBV11-2	NA	17	NA	TRBJ2-7	CASSPLGGADFRYEQYF	TGTGCCAGCAGCCCTCTAGGGGGGGCAGATTTTAGGTACGAGCAGTACTTC
TRBV28	NA	15	NA	TRBJ1-1	CASSPTGPMNTEAFF	TGTGCCAGCAGTCCGACAGGACCTATGAACACTGAAGCTTTCTTT
TRBV6-5	NA	13	NA	TRBJ2-1	CASSYRYNNEQFF	TGTGCCAGCAGTTACCGGTATAACAATGAGCAGTTCTTC
TRBV2	TRBD1	15	few	TRBJ2-2	CASSGTGENTGELFF	TGTGCCAGCAGTGGGACAGGTGAAAACACCGGGGAGCTGTTTTTT
TRBV12-3/TRBV12-4	NA	13	NA	TRBJ1-1	CASSVGGRTEAFF	TGTGCCAGCAGTGTGGGGGGGAGAACTGAAGCTTTCTTT
TRBV11-2	TRBD2	15	NA	TRBJ2-1	CASSLGWRGRYEQFF	TGTGCCAGCAGCTTGGGATGGCGGGGGAGGTATGAGCAGTTCTTC
TRBV27	NA	15	once	TRBJ2-1	CASSLTGESYNEQFF	TGTGCCAGCAGTTTGACGGGAGAATCCTACAATGAGCAGTTCTTC
TRBV6-2/TRBV6-3	TRBD1	14	NA	TRBJ2-1	CASSYRGLRDEQFF	TGTGCCAGCAGTTACAGGGGGCTTAGGGATGAGCAGTTCTTC
TRBV5-1	TRBD1	13	NA	TRBJ1-1	CASSLVGQGSAFF	TGCGCCAGCAGCTTGGTGGGACAGGGGTCGGCTTTCTTT
TRBV11-3	TRBD1	16	once	TRBJ2-3	CASSITGGARSDTQYF	TGTGCCAGCAGCATTACAGGGGGCGCCCGTAGCGATACGCAGTATTTT
TRBV10-3	TRBD2	13	NA	TRBJ2-1	CAIRTGGYNEQFF	TGTGCCATCAGAACGGGAGGGTACAATGAGCAGTTCTTC
TRBV5-6	TRBD1	13	NA	TRBJ1-5	CASSPGQGRPQHF	TGTGCCAGCAGCCCGGGACAGGGACGGCCCCAGCATTTT